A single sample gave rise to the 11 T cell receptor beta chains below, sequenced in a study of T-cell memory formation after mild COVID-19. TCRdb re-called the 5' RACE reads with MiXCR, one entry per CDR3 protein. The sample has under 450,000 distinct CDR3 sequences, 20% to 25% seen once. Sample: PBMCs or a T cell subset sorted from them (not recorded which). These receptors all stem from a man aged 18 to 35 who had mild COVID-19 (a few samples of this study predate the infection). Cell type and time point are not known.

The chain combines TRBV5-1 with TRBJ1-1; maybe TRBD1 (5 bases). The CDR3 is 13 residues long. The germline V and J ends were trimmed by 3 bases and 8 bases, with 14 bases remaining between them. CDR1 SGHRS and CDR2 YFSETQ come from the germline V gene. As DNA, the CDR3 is TGCGCCAGCAGCTGGTTGGGGACGTTCGAAGCTTTCTTT. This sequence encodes CASSWLGTFEAFF.

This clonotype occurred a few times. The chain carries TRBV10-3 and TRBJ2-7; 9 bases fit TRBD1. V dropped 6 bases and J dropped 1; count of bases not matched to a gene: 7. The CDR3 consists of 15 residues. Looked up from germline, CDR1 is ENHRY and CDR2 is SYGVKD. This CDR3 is CAISLGQGISYEQYV. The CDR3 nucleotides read TGTGCCATCAGCCTTGGACAGGGGATATCCTACGAGCAGTACGTC.

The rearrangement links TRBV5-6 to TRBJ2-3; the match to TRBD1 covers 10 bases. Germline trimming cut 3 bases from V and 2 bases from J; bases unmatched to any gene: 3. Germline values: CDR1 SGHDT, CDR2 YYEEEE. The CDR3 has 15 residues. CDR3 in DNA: TGTGCCAGCAGCTGGGGACAGGGGCACACAGATACGCAGTATTTT. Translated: CASSWGQGHTDTQYF.

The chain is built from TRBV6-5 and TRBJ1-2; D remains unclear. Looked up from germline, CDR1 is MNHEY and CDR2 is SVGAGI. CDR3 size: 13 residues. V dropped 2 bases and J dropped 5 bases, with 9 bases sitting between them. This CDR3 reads CASSYLPGYGYTF. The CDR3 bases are TGTGCCAGCAGTTACCTCCCCGGATATGGCTACACCTTC.

CDR3 sequence reads: CSARTGAYSYEQYV. The CDR3 DNA follows: TGCAGTGCTAGGACAGGGGCCTACTCCTACGAGCAGTACGTC. This sequence joins TRBV20-1 and TRBJ2-7; 8 bases map to TRBD1. This CDR3 is 14 amino acids long. V was clipped by 3 bases and J by 0 bases; unmatched bases: 4. CDR1 is DFQATT, CDR2 SNEGSKA, per germline (reference sequence).

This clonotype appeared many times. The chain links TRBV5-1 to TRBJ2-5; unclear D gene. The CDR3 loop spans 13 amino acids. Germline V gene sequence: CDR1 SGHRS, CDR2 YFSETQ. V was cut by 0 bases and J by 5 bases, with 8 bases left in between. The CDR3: CASSLGARETQYF. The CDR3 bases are TGCGCCAGCAGCTTGGGGGCGAGGGAGACCCAGTACTTC.

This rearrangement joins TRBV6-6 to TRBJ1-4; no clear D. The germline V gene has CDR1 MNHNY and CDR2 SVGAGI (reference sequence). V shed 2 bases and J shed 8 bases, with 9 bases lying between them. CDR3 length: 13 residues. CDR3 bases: TGTGCCAGCAGTTACGGTGAGGAAGAAAAACTGTTTTTT. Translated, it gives CASSYGEEEKLFF.

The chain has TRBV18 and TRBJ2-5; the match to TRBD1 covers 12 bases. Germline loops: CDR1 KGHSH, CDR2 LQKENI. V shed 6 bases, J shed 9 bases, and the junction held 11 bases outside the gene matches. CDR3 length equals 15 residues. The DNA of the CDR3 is TGTGCCAGCTCGTCTCCGGGACAGGGGGCACGGGCCCAGTACTTC. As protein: CASSSPGQGARAQYF. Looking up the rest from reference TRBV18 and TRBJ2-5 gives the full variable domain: NAGVMQNPRHLVRRRGQEARLRCSPMKGHSHVYWYRQLPEEGLKFMVYLQKENIIDESGMPKERFSAEFPKEGPSILRIQQVVRGDSAAYFCASSSPGQGARAQYFGPGTRLLVL.

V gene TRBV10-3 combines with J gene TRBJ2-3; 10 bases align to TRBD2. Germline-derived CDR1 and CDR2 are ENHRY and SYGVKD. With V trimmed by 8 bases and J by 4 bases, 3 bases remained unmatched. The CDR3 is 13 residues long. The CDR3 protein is CAIGTSEADTQYF. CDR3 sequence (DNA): TGTGCCATCGGGACTAGCGAGGCAGATACGCAGTATTTT.

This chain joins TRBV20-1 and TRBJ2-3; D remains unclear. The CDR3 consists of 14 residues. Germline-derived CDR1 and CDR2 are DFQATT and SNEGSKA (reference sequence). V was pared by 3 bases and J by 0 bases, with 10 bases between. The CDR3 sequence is CSARGSASTDTQYF. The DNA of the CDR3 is TGCAGTGCTAGGGGCTCTGCTAGCACAGATACGCAGTATTTT.

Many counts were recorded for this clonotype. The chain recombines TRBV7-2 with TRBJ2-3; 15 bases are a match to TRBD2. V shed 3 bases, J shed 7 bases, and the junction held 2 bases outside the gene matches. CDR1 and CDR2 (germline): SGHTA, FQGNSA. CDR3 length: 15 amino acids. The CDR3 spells CASSLGLAGGNTQYF. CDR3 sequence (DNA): TGTGCCAGCAGCTTGGGACTAGCGGGGGGTAATACGCAGTATTTT.